Shown below are 15 T cell receptor beta chains from a single sample sequenced in a study of T cell responses to AZD1222 COVID-19 vaccine. Sequencing was performed with immunoSEQ multiplex PCR; in TCRdb, only in-frame clones are kept and a portion is missing. The repertoire includes about 170,000 clones, approximately 90% of them detected once, and about 1.6% sits in the top ten. The sequencing used peripheral blood, collected on day 0 of AZD1222 vaccination. Every receptor here comes from an adult in good health.

V is TRBV6-5 and J is TRBJ1-1; D may be TRBD1 (6 bases). CDR3 length equals 14 residues. CDR1 MNHEY and CDR2 SVGAGI come from the germline V gene. The germline V and J ends were trimmed by 5 bases and 2 bases, with 12 bases remaining between them. CDR3 region: CASSKRQANTEAFF. The CDR3 DNA reads TGTGCCAGCAGTAAAAGACAGGCTAACACTGAAGCTTTCTTT.

The rearrangement links TRBV19 to TRBJ1-1, with D possibly TRBD1 on 6 matching bases. Germline lookup yields CDR1 LNHDA and CDR2 SQIVND (reference sequence). The CDR3 spans 13 residues. V lost 1 base, J lost 3 bases, and 6 bases lay in between. The CDR3 region is CASSIAGDTEAFF. In DNA, the CDR3 is TGTGCCAGTAGTATAGCAGGGGACACTGAAGCTTTCTTT.

The genes are TRBV4-1 and TRBJ1-6; TRBD1 matches 7 bases. The V gene end was trimmed by 2 bases and the J gene end by 8 bases; junction bases not matched to a gene: 9. Germline V gene data show CDR1 as MGHRA and CDR2 as YSYEKL. The length of the CDR3 is 16 residues. CDR3 nucleotide sequence: TGCGCCAGCAGCCAACGGCCGGGACAGAGGGATTCACCCCTCCACTTT. This sequence encodes CASSQRPGQRDSPLHF.

V gene TRBV28 combines with J gene TRBJ1-2, with D unclear. The V gene's germline CDR1 is MDHEN and CDR2 SYDVKM. The CDR3 spans 13 residues. Between the trimmed V and J ends, which lost 7 bases and 0 bases, there was a span of 9 bases. CDR3 region: CASKNSANYGYTF. In nucleotides, the CDR3 is TGTGCCAGCAAAAACAGTGCTAACTATGGCTACACCTTC.

Comment on this clone: Additional DNA sequences in this sample encode the identical CDR3. V is TRBV6-5 and J is TRBJ2-2; D is unclear. This CDR3 is 12 amino acids long. Trimming stripped 4 bases from V and 3 bases from J, with 3 bases between. In germline, CDR1 is MNHEY, CDR2 SVGAGI. For the CDR3, the DNA is TGTGCCAGCAGTTCCTACACCGGGGAGCTGTTTTTT. Translation gives CASSSYTGELFF.

This CDR3 is CASSASGTSSYEQYF. The CDR3 nucleotides are TGTGCCAGCAGCGCCTCCGGGACTAGTAGCTACGAGCAGTACTTC. The genes are TRBV7-2 and TRBJ2-7, with TRBD2 matching 8 bases. Germline loops: CDR1 SGHTA, CDR2 FQGNSA. V lost 5 bases and J lost 3; bases outside the gene matches: 9. This CDR3 has 15 residues.

The V gene is TRBV10-2, the J gene TRBJ1-6; D is perhaps TRBD1 (6 bases). Germline V gene sequence: CDR1 WSHSY, CDR2 SAAADI. The ends were cut back, 9 bases at V and 9 bases at J, with 15 bases in the middle. The CDR3 runs to 13 residues. The CDR3 nucleotides read TGCGCCAGTAAAGAAATAGGGGGTTCACCCCTCCACTTT. Translating gives CASKEIGGSPLHF.

The CDR3 reads CASSPGGARGNTIYF. Here the CDR3 DNA reads TGTGCCAGCAGCCCAGGAGGGGCGCGTGGAAACACCATATATTTT. The chain uses TRBV11-2 and TRBJ1-3; D might be TRBD1 (5 bases). Germline V gene data show CDR1 as SGHAT and CDR2 as FQNNGV. Trimming removed 5 bases from V and 3 bases from J, with 14 bases in between. The CDR3 extends over 15 amino acids.

The CDR3 reads CASSPRQFSSGNTIYF. As DNA, the CDR3 is TGTGCCAGCAGCCCCCGACAATTTTCCTCTGGAAACACCATATATTTT. The chain employs TRBV7-9 and TRBJ1-3, with unresolved D. V shed 5 bases and J shed 0 bases, with 14 bases lying between them. CDR1 is SEHNR and CDR2 is FQNEAQ in the germline V gene (reference sequence). The CDR3 runs 16 residues.

The chain is built from TRBV5-4 and TRBJ2-7; TRBD1 might be the D (5 bases). Trimming took off 4 bases at V and 0 bases at J, with 11 bases between the two ends. This CDR3 spans 14 amino acids. CDR1 SGHNT and CDR2 YYREEE come from the germline V gene (reference sequence). As DNA, the CDR3 is TGTGCCAGCAGCACCGAGACAGCCTCCTACGAGCAGTACTTC. Translated: CASSTETASYEQYF.

The chain couples TRBV3-1 (or the pseudogene TRBV3-2) to TRBJ2-7, with D possibly TRBD2 on 5 matching bases. CDR3 length: 11 residues. Germline lookup yields CDR1 LGHDT and CDR2 YNNKEL (reference sequence). V lost 4 bases and J lost 5, with 6 bases in between. The DNA of the CDR3 is TGTGCCAGCAGCCTCGGGGACGAGCAGTACTTC. Amino acids: CASSLGDEQYF.

The chain uses TRBV6-4 and TRBJ1-4; D gene unclear. The germline V gene encodes CDR1 MRHNA and CDR2 SNTAGT. Trimming took off 3 bases at V and 8 bases at J, with 22 bases between the two ends. This CDR3 spans 17 amino acids. CDR3 region: CASSEAHGPLRGEKLFF. Written as DNA, the CDR3 is TGTGCCAGCAGTGAAGCGCATGGACCCCTTCGAGGAGAAAAACTGTTTTTT.

This clone was observed a single time. This rearrangement joins TRBV6-1 to TRBJ2-2; D remains unclear. This CDR3 is built from 13 residues. The germline V gene encodes CDR1 MNHNS and CDR2 SASEGT. The V and J ends lost 2 bases and 4 bases respectively, with 5 bases between them. Written as DNA, the CDR3 is TGTGCCAGCAGTGAATGGGTCACCGGGGAGCTGTTTTTT. This sequence encodes CASSEWVTGELFF.

The CDR3 sequence is CASSLAQTYEQYF. CDR3 DNA: TGTGCCAGCAGCTTGGCCCAGACCTACGAGCAGTACTTC. The V call is TRBV5-6, the J call TRBJ2-7; D is unclear. This CDR3 contains 13 residues. Trimming left V 0 bases short and J 2 bases short, with 6 bases between. The V gene's germline CDR1 is SGHDT and CDR2 YYEEEE.

This rearrangement joins TRBV9 to TRBJ1-2; the match to TRBD1 covers 7 bases. The CDR3 is 15 amino acids. Unmatched junction bases numbered 4, after V lost 0 bases and J lost 2 bases. Germline V gives CDR1 SGDLS, CDR2 YYNGEE. CDR3 in amino acids: CASSVDPGGNYGYTF. The DNA for the CDR3 is TGTGCCAGCAGCGTAGATCCAGGGGGAAACTATGGCTACACCTTC. The full variable domain, completed using reference TRBV9 and TRBJ1-2, is DSGVTQTPKHLITATGQRVTLRCSPRSGDLSVYWYQQSLDQGLQFLIQYYNGEERAKGNILERFSAQQFPDLHSELNLSSLELGDSALYFCASSVDPGGNYGYTFGSGTRLTVV.